The clone carrying this TCR beta chain was seen a handful of times. Samples each yielded at least 5.5 micrograms of total RNA. The CDR3 length is 13 residues. Germline-derived CDR1 and CDR2 are MDHEN and SYDVKM. Deletions cut 1 base from V and 7 bases from J, with 10 bases between. This record comes from a study of blood T cells in healthy people across ages. Alongside a J-beta primer mix, a sample-barcoded 5' primer served in a second PCR lasting about 7 to 12 cycles. With 12 random nucleotides, a template-switch adaptor tagged each individual cDNA molecule. The yield of each sample was at least 2.5 million CDR3-containing paired-end reads. Each CDR3 protein is one row after TCRdb ran MiXCR on the 5' RACE reads. The data show roughly 730,000 distinct CDR3 sequences, just over 55% seen once.

The rearrangement uses TRBV28 and TRBJ1-1; no reliable D call. The receptor was isolated from a man aged 40-50 years in good health. Sequences were obtained from blood. Here the CDR3 reads CASSLSGLYEAFF. Here the CDR3 DNA reads TGTGCCAGCAGTTTATCAGGCCTTTATGAAGCTTTCTTT.